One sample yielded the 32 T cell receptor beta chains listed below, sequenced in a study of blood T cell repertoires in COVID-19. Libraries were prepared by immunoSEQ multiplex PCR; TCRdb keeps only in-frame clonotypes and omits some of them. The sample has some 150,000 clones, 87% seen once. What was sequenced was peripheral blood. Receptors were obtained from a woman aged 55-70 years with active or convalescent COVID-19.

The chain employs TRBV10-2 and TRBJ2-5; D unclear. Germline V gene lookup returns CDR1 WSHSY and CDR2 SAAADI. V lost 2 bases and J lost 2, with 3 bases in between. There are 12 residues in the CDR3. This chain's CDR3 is CASSELQETQYF. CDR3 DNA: TGCGCCAGCAGTGAGCTACAAGAGACCCAGTACTTC.

CDR3 sequence: CASSLGVGGYGYTF. CDR3 bases: TGTGCCAGCAGCTTAGGTGTAGGGGGCTATGGCTACACCTTC. J is TRBJ1-2 and V is TRBV7-2, with a possible D match to TRBD1 (6 bases). The CDR3 is 14 amino acids. Germline V gives CDR1 SGHTA, CDR2 FQGNSA. Deletions cut 1 base from V and 4 bases from J, with 10 bases between.

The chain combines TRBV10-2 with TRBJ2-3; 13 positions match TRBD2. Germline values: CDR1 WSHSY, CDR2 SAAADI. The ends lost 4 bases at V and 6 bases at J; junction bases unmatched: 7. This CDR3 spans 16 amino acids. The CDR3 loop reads CASSVTSGGVRDTQYF. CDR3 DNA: TGCGCCAGCAGTGTAACTAGCGGGGGGGTCCGTGATACGCAGTATTTT.

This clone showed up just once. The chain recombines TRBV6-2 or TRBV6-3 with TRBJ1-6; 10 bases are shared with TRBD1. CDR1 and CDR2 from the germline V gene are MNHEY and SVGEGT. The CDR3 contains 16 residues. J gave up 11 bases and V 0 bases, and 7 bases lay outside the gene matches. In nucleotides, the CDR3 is TGTGCCAGCAGTTACTCGGGACAGGGGATCGGCGCACCCCTCCACTTT. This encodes CASSYSGQGIGAPLHF.

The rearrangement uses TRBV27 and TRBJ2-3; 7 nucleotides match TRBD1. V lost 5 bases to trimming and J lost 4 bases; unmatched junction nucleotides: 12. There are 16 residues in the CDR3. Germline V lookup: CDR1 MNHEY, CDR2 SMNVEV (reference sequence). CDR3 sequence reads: CASSPRTGSRADTQYF. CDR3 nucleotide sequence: TGTGCCAGCAGTCCCCGGACAGGTAGTCGGGCAGATACGCAGTATTTT.

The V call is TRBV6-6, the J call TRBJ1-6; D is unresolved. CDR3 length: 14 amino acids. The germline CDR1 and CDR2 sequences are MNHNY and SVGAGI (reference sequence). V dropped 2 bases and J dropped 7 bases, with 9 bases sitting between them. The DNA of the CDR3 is TGTGCCAGCAGTTACGGGGAGAGGAATTCACCCCTCCACTTT. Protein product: CASSYGERNSPLHF.

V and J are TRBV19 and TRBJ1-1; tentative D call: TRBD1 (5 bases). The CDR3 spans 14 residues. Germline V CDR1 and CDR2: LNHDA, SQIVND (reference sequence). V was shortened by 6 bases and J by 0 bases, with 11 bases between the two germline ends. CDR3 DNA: TGTGCCAGTAGACGGGGGGAAATGAACACTGAAGCTTTCTTT. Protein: CASRRGEMNTEAFF.

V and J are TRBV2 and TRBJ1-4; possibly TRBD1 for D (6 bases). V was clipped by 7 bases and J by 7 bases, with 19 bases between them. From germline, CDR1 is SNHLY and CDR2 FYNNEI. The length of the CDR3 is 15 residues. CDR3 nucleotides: TGTGCCAGCAACTTGGGGGGGGGCGCTGGTGAAAAACTGTTTTTT. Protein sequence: CASNLGGGAGEKLFF.

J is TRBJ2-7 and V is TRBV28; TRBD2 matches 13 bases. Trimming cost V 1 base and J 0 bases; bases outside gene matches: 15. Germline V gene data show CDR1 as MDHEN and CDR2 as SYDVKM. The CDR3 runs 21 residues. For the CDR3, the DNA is TGTGCCAGCAGTTTATTCGCGAGGACTAGCGGGGGACCAAGGAGCTCCTACGAGCAGTACTTC. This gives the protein CASSLFARTSGGPRSSYEQYF.

The CDR3 loop is CASKGGGTEAFF. In nucleotides, the CDR3 is TGTGCCAGCAAGGGAGGGGGCACTGAAGCTTTCTTT. V usage is TRBV6-5 and J usage is TRBJ1-1, with D perhaps TRBD1 (6 bases). This CDR3 is built from 12 residues. Per the germline V gene, CDR1 is MNHEY and CDR2 is SVGAGI. V lost 7 bases and J 4 bases, leaving 10 bases between the germline ends.

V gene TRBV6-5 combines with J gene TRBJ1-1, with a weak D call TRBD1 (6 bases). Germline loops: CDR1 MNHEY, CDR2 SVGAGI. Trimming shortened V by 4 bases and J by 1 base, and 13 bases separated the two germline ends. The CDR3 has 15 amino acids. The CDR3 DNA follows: TGTGCCAGCAGTTCGCCGGGACACCGGAACACTGAAGCTTTCTTT. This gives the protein CASSSPGHRNTEAFF.

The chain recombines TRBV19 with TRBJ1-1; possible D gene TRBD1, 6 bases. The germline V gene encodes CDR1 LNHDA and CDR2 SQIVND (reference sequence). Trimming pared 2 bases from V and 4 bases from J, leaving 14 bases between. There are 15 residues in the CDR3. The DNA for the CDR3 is TGTGCCAGTAGTATATTCGAGGGGGGGAGCACTGAAGCTTTCTTT. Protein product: CASSIFEGGSTEAFF.

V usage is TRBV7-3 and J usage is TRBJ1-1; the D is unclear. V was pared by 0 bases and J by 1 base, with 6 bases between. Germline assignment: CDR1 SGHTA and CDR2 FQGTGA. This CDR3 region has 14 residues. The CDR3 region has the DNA TGTGCCAGCAGCTTAACAGCTGCGAACACTGAAGCTTTCTTT. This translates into CASSLTAANTEAFF.

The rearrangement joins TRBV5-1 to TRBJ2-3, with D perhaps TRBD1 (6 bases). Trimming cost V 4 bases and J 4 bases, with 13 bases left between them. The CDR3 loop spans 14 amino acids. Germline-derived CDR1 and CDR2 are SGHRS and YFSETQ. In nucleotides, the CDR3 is TGCGCCAGCAGCAAAGGACAGAGCGCAGATACGCAGTATTTT. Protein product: CASSKGQSADTQYF.

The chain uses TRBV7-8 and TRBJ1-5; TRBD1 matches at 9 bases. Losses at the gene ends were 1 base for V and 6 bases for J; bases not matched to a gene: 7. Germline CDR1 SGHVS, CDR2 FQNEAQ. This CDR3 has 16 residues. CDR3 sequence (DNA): TGTGCCAGCAGCTTAGGGATACAGGGGGCAGGTCAGCCCCAGCATTTT. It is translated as CASSLGIQGAGQPQHF. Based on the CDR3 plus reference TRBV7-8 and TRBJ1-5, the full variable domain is GAGVSQSPRYKVAKRGQDVALRCDPISGHVSLFWYQQALGQGPEFLTYFQNEAQLDKSGLPSDRFFAERPEGSVSTLKIQRTQQEDSAVYLCASSLGIQGAGQPQHFGDGTRLSIL.

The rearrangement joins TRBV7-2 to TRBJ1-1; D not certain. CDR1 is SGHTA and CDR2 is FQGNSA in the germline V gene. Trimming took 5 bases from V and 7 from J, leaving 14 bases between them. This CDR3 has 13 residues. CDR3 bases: TGTGCCAGCAGCCTAGGAGTTGGTCTTGAAGCTTTCTTT. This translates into CASSLGVGLEAFF.

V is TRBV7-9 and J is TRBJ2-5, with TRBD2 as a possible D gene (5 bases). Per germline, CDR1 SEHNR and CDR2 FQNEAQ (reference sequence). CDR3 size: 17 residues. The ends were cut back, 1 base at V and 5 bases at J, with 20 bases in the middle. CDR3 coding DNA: TGTGCCAGCAGCTTAGGCGCGGGTCTCTCAGAGAGGGAGACCCAGTACTTC. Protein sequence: CASSLGAGLSERETQYF.

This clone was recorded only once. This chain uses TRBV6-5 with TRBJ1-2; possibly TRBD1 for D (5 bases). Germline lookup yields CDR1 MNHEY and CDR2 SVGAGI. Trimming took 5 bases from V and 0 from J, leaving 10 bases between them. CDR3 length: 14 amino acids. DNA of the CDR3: TGTGCCAGCAGTAACAGACAGACTAACTATGGCTACACCTTC. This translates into CASSNRQTNYGYTF.

CDR3 sequence (DNA): TGTGCCAGCAGCCAAGGAGGGCCACCCCTCGAGCAGTACTTC. Translating gives CASSQGGPPLEQYF. The chain is built from TRBV11-2 and TRBJ2-7, with D perhaps TRBD2 (6 bases). This CDR3 spans 14 amino acids. V was pared by 5 bases and J by 6 bases, with 17 bases between. From germline, CDR1 is SGHAT and CDR2 FQNNGV. The variable domain in full, completed from reference TRBV11-2 and TRBJ2-7, reads EAGVAQSPRYKIIEKRQSVAFWCNPISGHATLYWYQQILGQGPKLLIQFQNNGVVDDSQLPKDRFSAERLKGVDSTLKIQPAKLEDSAVYLCASSQGGPPLEQYFGPGTRLTVT.

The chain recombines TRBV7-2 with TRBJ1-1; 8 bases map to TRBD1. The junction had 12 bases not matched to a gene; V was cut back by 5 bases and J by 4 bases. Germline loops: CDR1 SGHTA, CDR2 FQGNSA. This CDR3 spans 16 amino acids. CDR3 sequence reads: CASSARGQGISTEAFF. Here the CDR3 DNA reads TGTGCCAGCAGCGCCAGAGGACAGGGAATTAGCACTGAAGCTTTCTTT.

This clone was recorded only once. CDR3 sequence reads: CASSQNPDRTFF. CDR3 nucleotides: TGCGCCAGCAGCCAAAATCCCGATAGAACTTTCTTT. This chain uses TRBV4-3 with TRBJ1-1; the D is unclear. Germline V lookup: CDR1 LGHNA, CDR2 YSLEER. The CDR3 runs to 12 residues. V shed 2 bases and J shed 12 bases, with 13 bases lying between them.

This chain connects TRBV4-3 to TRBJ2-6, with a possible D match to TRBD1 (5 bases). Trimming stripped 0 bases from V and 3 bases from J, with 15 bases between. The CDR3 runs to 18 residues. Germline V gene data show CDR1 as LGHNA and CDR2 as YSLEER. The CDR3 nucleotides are TGCGCCAGCAGCCAAGAGCCTCAGGGTGGAAATGGGGCCAACGTCCTGACTTTC. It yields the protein CASSQEPQGGNGANVLTF.

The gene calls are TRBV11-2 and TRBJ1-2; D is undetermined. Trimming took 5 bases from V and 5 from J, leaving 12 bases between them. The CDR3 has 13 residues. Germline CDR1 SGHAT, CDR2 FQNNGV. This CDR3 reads CASSKGGLYGYTF. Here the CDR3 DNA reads TGTGCCAGCAGCAAGGGAGGCTTGTATGGCTACACCTTC.

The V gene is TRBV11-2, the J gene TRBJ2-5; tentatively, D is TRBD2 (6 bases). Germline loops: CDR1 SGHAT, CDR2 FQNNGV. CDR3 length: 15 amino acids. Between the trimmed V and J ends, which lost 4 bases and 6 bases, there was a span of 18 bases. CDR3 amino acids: CASSSSRGVPKTQYF. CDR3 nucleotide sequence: TGTGCCAGCAGCTCATCCCGCGGGGTCCCGAAGACCCAGTACTTC.

Here the CDR3 DNA reads TGTGCCAGTAGTATAGCAGAGGGAGTAGGTTTTGGCTACACCTTC. This gives the protein CASSIAEGVGFGYTF. The chain has TRBV19 and TRBJ1-2, with D uncertain. Germline V gives CDR1 LNHDA, CDR2 SQIVND (reference sequence). V was shortened by 1 base and J by 7 bases, with 16 bases between the two germline ends. The CDR3 has 15 amino acids.

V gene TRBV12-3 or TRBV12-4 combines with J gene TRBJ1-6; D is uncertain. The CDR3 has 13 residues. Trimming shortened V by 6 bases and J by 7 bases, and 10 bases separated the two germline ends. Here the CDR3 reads CASSPTPNSPLHF. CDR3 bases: TGTGCCAGCAGCCCTACCCCCAATTCACCCCTCCACTTT.

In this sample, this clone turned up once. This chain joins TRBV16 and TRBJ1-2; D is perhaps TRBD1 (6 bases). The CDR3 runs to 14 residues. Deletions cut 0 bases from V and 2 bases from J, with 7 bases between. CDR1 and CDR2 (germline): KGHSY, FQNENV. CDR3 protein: CASSQSQGNYGYTF. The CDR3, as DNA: TGTGCCAGCAGCCAATCCCAGGGGAACTATGGCTACACCTTC.

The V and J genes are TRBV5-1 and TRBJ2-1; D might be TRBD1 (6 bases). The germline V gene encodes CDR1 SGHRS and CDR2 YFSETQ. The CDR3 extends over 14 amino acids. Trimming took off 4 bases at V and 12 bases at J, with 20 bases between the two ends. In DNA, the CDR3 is TGCGCCAGCAGCCCGGCTCTAGGGGGAAGTAGGCAGTTCTTC. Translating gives CASSPALGGSRQFF.

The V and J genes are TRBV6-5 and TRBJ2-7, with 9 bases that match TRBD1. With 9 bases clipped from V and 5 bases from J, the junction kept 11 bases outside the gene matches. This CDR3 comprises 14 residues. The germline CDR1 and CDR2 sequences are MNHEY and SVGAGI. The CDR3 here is CASKIGTGMDEQYF. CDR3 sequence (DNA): TGTGCCAGTAAAATCGGGACAGGGATGGACGAGCAGTACTTC.

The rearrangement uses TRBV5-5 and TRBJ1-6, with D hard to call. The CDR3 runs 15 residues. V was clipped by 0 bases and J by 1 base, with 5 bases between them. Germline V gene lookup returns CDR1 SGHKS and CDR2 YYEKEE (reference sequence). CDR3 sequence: CASSLGGSYNSPLHF. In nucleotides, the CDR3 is TGTGCCAGCAGCTTGGGAGGGTCCTATAATTCACCCCTCCACTTT. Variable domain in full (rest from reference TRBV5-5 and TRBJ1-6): DAGVTQSPTHLIKTRGQQVTLRCSPISGHKSVSWYQQVLGQGPQFIFQYYEKEERGRGNFPDRFSARQFPNYSSELNVNALLLGDSALYLCASSLGGSYNSPLHFGNGTRLTVT.

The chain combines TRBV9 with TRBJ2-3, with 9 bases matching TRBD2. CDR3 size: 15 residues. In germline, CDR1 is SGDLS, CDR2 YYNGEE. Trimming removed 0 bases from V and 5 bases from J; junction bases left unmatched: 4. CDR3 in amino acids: CASSVGGGVLDTQYF. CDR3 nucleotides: TGTGCCAGCAGCGTAGGCGGGGGGGTTTTAGATACGCAGTATTTT.

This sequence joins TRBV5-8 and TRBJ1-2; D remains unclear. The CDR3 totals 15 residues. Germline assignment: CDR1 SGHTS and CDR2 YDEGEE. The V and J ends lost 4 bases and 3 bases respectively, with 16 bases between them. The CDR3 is CASSPSVEPHYGYTF. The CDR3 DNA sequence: TGTGCCAGCAGCCCAAGCGTTGAACCGCACTATGGCTACACCTTC.